These 15 T cell receptor beta chains were sequenced from one sample in a study of blood T cells in healthy people across ages. A second PCR, run for roughly 7 to 12 cycles, used a sample-barcoded 5' primer plus a J-beta primer mix. One entry per CDR3 protein results from TCRdb running MiXCR on the 5' RACE reads. Found here are 1 million to 1.2 million distinct CDR3 sequences, around two fifths of them singletons; the top ten hold around 13%. The sample comprised blood. These receptors all stem from a man aged 18 to 30 in good health.

Remarks on this clonotype: This could be a read error, since a much larger clone is one nucleotide away. This is likely a read error, given that the CDR3 carries no conserved phenylalanine or tryptophan at its end. The rearrangement links TRBV30 to TRBJ2-5, with 7 bases aligning to TRBD1. The tail of the sequence fits TRBJ2-7 better, so the J call may be wrong. From germline, CDR1 is GTSNPN and CDR2 SVGIG (reference sequence). This CDR3 is 14 amino acids long. The CDR3 region is CAWSVTGVQYEQYL. The CDR3 DNA follows: TGTGCCTGGAGTGTAACAGGGGTTCAATACGAGCAGTACCTC.

The rearrangement uses TRBV6-2 or TRBV6-3 and TRBJ1-1; D uncertain. CDR1 MNHEY and CDR2 SVGEGT come from the germline V gene. The CDR3 sequence is 11 residues long. V lost 4 bases to trimming and J lost 11 bases, with 11 bases between them. The CDR3 sequence is CASSLRSDAFF. The CDR3 DNA is TGTGCCAGCAGTTTAAGAAGCGACGCTTTCTTT.

This clonotype was recorded many times. The chain combines TRBV20-1 with TRBJ2-3; tentatively, D is TRBD2 (5 bases). V was pared by 6 bases and J by 5 bases, with 21 bases between. The CDR3 consists of 15 residues. Per the germline V gene, CDR1 is DFQATT and CDR2 is SNEGSKA (reference sequence). The CDR3 DNA sequence: TGCAGTGCCATGGACTCAGCCTACGACGGAGATACGCAGTATTTT. This codes for CSAMDSAYDGDTQYF.

This chain links TRBV6-2 or TRBV6-3 with TRBJ2-7; maybe TRBD1 (5 bases). Germline V gene data show CDR1 as MNHEY and CDR2 as SVGEGT. The CDR3 contains 16 residues. Trimming pared 2 bases from V and 3 bases from J, leaving 17 bases between. The CDR3 reads CASSYGKRAGFYEQYF. In DNA form, the CDR3 reads TGTGCCAGCAGTTACGGGAAACGGGCAGGGTTCTACGAGCAGTACTTC.

V gene TRBV12-3 or TRBV12-4 combines with J gene TRBJ2-7, with 7 bases that match TRBD1. The junction had 8 bases not matched to a gene; V was cut back by 3 bases and J by 9 bases. CDR3 length: 13 amino acids. The CDR3 loop is CASSFTTGSGQYF. The CDR3 DNA sequence: TGTGCCAGCAGTTTTACGACAGGGTCGGGGCAGTACTTC.

The genes are TRBV6-5 and TRBJ1-5, with 8 bases fitting TRBD1. The CDR3 consists of 15 residues. Germline V CDR1 and CDR2: MNHEY, SVGAGI. The junction had 5 bases not matched to a gene; V was cut back by 6 bases and J by 1 base. CDR3 amino acids: CASRSDRGSNQPQHF. DNA for the CDR3: TGTGCCAGCAGAAGCGACAGGGGAAGCAATCAGCCCCAGCATTTT.

The chain joins TRBV12-3 or TRBV12-4 to TRBJ2-1, with 16 bases fitting TRBD2. This CDR3 spans 14 amino acids. V lost 8 bases, J lost 15 bases, and 10 bases stayed unmatched. Written as DNA, the CDR3 is TGTGCCAGCGTAGGGACTAGCGGGGGGGAACCACCGTTCTTC. Translated: CASVGTSGGEPPFF.

This rearrangement joins TRBV4-1 to TRBJ2-3, with a weak D call TRBD2 (6 bases). Deletions cut 3 bases from V and 2 bases from J, with 15 bases between. The CDR3 runs to 16 residues. In germline, CDR1 is MGHRA, CDR2 YSYEKL. As DNA, the CDR3 is TGCGCCAGCAGCCAGGGCCCGGGACTCCCCACAGATACGCAGTATTTT. This sequence encodes CASSQGPGLPTDTQYF.

This clonotype was counted only a few times. The chain combines TRBV12-3 or TRBV12-4 with TRBJ1-6; tentative D call: TRBD1 (5 bases). The V and J ends lost 7 bases and 6 bases respectively, with 22 bases between them. The CDR3 sequence is 17 residues long. The CDR3 protein is CASTTTPFMRGNSPLHF. For the CDR3, the DNA is TGTGCCAGCACCACGACCCCCTTTATGAGGGGTAATTCACCCCTCCACTTT.

The table lists this clonotype with many counts. CDR3 bases: TGCAGTGCTAGAGATCCGGGGGCACCTGGCTACACCTTC. Protein product: CSARDPGAPGYTF. The genes are TRBV20-1 and TRBJ1-2; tentative D call: TRBD1 (6 bases). Germline-derived CDR1 and CDR2 are DFQATT and SNEGSKA (reference sequence). The CDR3 length is 13 residues. The germline V and J ends were trimmed by 0 bases and 7 bases, with 12 bases remaining between them.

This clonotype was observed a handful of times. The rearrangement links TRBV20-1 to TRBJ1-1; D not certain. Germline CDR1 and CDR2: DFQATT and SNEGSKA (reference sequence). Trimming cost V 1 base and J 6 bases, with 6 bases left between them. The CDR3 extends over 11 amino acids. This chain's CDR3 is CSARGSAEAFF. The CDR3 coding sequence is TGCAGTGCTAGAGGTTCCGCTGAAGCTTTCTTT.

The rearrangement uses TRBV20-1 and TRBJ2-1; TRBD1 matches at 7 bases. CDR1 is DFQATT, CDR2 SNEGSKA, per germline (reference sequence). This CDR3 has 15 amino acids. The junction had 11 bases not matched to a gene; V was cut back by 6 bases and J by 3 bases. The DNA for the CDR3 is TGCAGTGCGCCGAGGAAAACAGGGGTCTACAATGAGCAGTTCTTC. This translates into CSAPRKTGVYNEQFF.

The rearrangement joins TRBV10-3 to TRBJ1-5; 8 positions agree with TRBD1. The CDR3 contains 15 residues. Germline CDR1 is ENHRY and CDR2 is SYGVKD. Trimming took 3 bases from V and 2 from J; bases not matched to a gene: 3. Here the CDR3 reads CAISEEGQGNQPQHF. The CDR3 bases are TGTGCCATCAGTGAAGAGGGACAGGGCAATCAGCCCCAGCATTTT.

The rearrangement links TRBV6-1 to TRBJ2-7; 7 bases map to TRBD1. This CDR3 comprises 15 residues. Trimming took 6 bases from V and 0 from J; bases not matched to a gene: 8. Germline V lookup: CDR1 MNHNS, CDR2 SASEGT. CDR3 nucleotide sequence: TGTGCCAGCAGGGACCCGGGACAGAGCTCCTACGAGCAGTACTTC. It is translated as CASRDPGQSSYEQYF.

This clonotype has more than one count but fewer than ten. The chain has TRBV10-3 and TRBJ1-5; D gene uncertain. Germline lookup yields CDR1 ENHRY and CDR2 SYGVKD. V dropped 3 bases and J dropped 1 base, with 7 bases sitting between them. The CDR3 spans 14 residues. In DNA form, the CDR3 reads TGTGCCATCAGTGACGGAAAGAGCAATCAGCCCCAGCATTTT. Protein sequence: CAISDGKSNQPQHF.